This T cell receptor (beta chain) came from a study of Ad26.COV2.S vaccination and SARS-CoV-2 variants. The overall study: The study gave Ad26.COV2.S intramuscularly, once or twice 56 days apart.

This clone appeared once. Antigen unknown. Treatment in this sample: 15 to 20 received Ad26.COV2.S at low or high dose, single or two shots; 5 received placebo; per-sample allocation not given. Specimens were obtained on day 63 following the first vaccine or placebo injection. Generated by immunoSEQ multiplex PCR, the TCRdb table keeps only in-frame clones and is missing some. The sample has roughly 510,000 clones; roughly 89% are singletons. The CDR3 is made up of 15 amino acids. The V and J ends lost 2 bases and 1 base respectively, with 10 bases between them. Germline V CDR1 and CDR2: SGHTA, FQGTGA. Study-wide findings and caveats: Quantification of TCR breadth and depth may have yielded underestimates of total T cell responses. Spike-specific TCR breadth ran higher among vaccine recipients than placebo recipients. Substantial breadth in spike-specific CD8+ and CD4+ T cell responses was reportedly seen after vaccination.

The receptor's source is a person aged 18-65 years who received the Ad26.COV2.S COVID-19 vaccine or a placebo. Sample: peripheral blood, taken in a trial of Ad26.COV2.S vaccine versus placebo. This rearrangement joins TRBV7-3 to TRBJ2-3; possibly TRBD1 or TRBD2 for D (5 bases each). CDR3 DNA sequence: TGTGCCAGCAGCTTATCGGGACGCGGCACAGATACGCAGTATTTT. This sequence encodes CASSLSGRGTDTQYF. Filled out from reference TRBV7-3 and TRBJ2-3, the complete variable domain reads GAGVSQTPSNKVTEKGKYVELRCDPISGHTALYWYRQSLGQGPEFLIYFQGTGAADDSGLPNDRFFAVRPEGSVSTLKIQRTERGDSAVYLCASSLSGRGTDTQYFGPGTRLTVL.